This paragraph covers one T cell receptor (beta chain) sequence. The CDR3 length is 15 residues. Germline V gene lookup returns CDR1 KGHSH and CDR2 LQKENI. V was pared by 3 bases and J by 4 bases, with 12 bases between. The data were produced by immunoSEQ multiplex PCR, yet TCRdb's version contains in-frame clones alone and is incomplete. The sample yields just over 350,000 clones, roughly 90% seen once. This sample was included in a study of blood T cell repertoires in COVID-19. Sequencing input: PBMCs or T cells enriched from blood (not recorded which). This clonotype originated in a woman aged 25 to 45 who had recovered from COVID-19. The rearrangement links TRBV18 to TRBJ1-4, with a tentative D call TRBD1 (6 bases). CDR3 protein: CASSPPQGNNEKLFF. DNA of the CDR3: TGTGCCAGCTCACCCCCTCAGGGGAATAATGAAAAACTGTTTTTT.